This T cell receptor (beta chain) was sequenced for a study of T cells after yellow fever vaccination. Trimming removed 6 bases from V and 2 bases from J, with 14 bases in between. The CDR3 has 14 residues. Germline-derived CDR1 and CDR2 are KGHSH and LQKENI. This clonotype was counted many times. TCRdb used MiXCR to reprocess the 5' RACE reads, holding one entry per CDR3 protein. This table has 150,000 to 200,000 distinct CDR3 sequences, 6% to 7.5% appearing once. The rearrangement joins TRBV18 to TRBJ2-7, with D perhaps matching TRBD1 (6 bases). Sequenced material: CD4+ T cells sorted from PBMCs, taken about 5 days after the first yellow fever vaccination. This TCR came from a man aged 18 to 30 who received the YFV17D yellow fever vaccine. The CDR3 is CASSPAGVPYEQYV. The CDR3, as DNA: TGTGCCAGCTCCCCGGCAGGGGTGCCCTACGAGCAGTACGTC.